Given below is one T cell receptor beta chain in context. This entry is derived from a study of neoadjuvant nivolumab and ipilimumab in lung cancer. The wider study: Patients got nivolumab 3 mg/kg on days 1, 15 and 29; combination added ipilimumab 1 mg/kg day 1.

Assay used: immunoSEQ multiplex PCR; TCRdb lists only in-frame clones, some missing. The top ten hold 5.5% to 8% of the sample, which has about 7,300 clones, 85% seen once. The CDR3 spans 14 residues. Trimming removed 1 base from V and 4 bases from J; junction bases left unmatched: 5. Germline CDR1 reads SQVTM; CDR2 reads ANQGSEA. This specimen was tumor tissue, taken after neoadjuvant nivolumab, alone or with ipilimumab, at or shortly before surgery. This chain uses TRBV29-1 with TRBJ1-1; 8 bases agree with TRBD1. The origin of this receptor is an adult with non-small cell lung cancer. Written as DNA, the CDR3 is TGCAGCGTTGAAGCCAAAGGACAGGGCACTGAAGCTTTCTTT. Its protein is CSVEAKGQGTEAFF. The variable domain in full, with the rest retrieved from reference TRBV29-1 and TRBJ1-1, is SAVISQKPSRDICQRGTSLTIQCQVDSQVTMMFWYRQQPGQSLTLIATANQGSEATYESGFVIDKFPISRPNLTFSTLTVSNMSPEDSSIYLCSVEAKGQGTEAFFGQGTRLTVV.